These T cell receptor beta chains were read from a single sample in a study of shared clonotypes between healthy human individuals. Assay: immunoSEQ multiplex PCR; the TCRdb copy retains only in-frame clones and omits some. The sample lists some 2,500,000 clones; roughly 92% were seen once. The sample was naive CD4+ T cells from PBMCs. All receptors come from a man aged 18 to 29 in good health. Some clones in this sample may be carry-over from other donors' samples. The CDR3 runs from the conserved cysteine through the conserved F or W. The D gene is left open where the match is weak. Clone size, where shown, is once, few, many, or a class for clones that have expanded.

V: TRBV27; size: .; J: TRBJ1-1; D: .; DNA: TGTGCCAGCAGTTTAGTATATTTGGGGGCGGAGAACACTGAAGCTTTCTTT; CDR3: CASSLVYLGAENTEAFF
V: TRBV11-1; size: .; J: TRBJ1-2; D: TRBD1; DNA: TGTGCCAGCAGCCGGAGGCCGGGACAGAACCTTAATGGCTACACCTTC; CDR3: CASSRRPGQNLNGYTF
V: TRBV28; size: .; J: TRBJ2-7; D: .; DNA: TGTGCCAGCCCATACCTCATTGGTGTGGGGCAGTACTTC; CDR3: CASPYLIGVGQYF
V: TRBV7-8; size: .; J: TRBJ2-3; D: TRBD2; DNA: TGTGCCAGCAGCTTTCGTGGCGGGAGCCCGCCGGCTAACGTGGATACGCAGTATTTT; CDR3: CASSFRGGSPPANVDTQYF
V: TRBV4-1; size: .; J: TRBJ2-7; D: .; DNA: TGCGCCAGCAGCCAAGAGGGGACCGGGGGTCACCACGAGCAGTACTTC; CDR3: CASSQEGTGGHHEQYF
V: TRBV19; size: .; J: TRBJ2-7; D: TRBD1; DNA: TGTGCCAGTAGTATACGTTCGGACAGGGGCTACGAGCAGTACTTC; CDR3: CASSIRSDRGYEQYF
V: TRBV25-1; size: .; J: TRBJ2-1; D: TRBD2; DNA: TGTGCCAGCAGTCGGACTAGCGGGTTGAGCTCCTACAATGAGCAGTTCTTC; CDR3: CASSRTSGLSSYNEQFF
V: TRBV2; size: .; J: TRBJ1-2; D: TRBD1; DNA: TGTGCCAGCACCAAAACGGGACAGGGGACCTATGGCTACACCTTC; CDR3: CASTKTGQGTYGYTF
V: TRBV4-1; size: .; J: TRBJ2-1; D: TRBD2; DNA: TGCGCCAGCAGCCAACCCACCCGACTAGCGGGTGGATTAAGCTCCTACAATGAGCAGTTCTTC; CDR3: CASSQPTRLAGGLSSYNEQFF
V: TRBV7-2; size: once; J: TRBJ1-2; D: TRBD1; DNA: TGTGCCAGCAGCTTAAGGGACAGGGCCTATGGCTACACCTTC; CDR3: CASSLRDRAYGYTF
V: TRBV7-3; size: .; J: TRBJ2-1; D: TRBD1; DNA: TGTGCCAGCAGCTTAACTGGGGGACAGGGGGCTTACAATGAGCAGTTCTTC; CDR3: CASSLTGGQGAYNEQFF
V: TRBV6-1; size: .; J: TRBJ2-3; D: TRBD2; DNA: TGTGCCAGCAGGGAACGCGGAGGGACTAGTGAAACAGATACGCAGTATTTT; CDR3: CASRERGGTSETDTQYF
V: TRBV28; size: .; J: TRBJ1-1; D: .; DNA: TGTGCCAGCAGTTCTTTGCCGAACACTGAAGCTTTCTTT; CDR3: CASSSLPNTEAFF
V: TRBV28; size: .; J: TRBJ2-7; D: TRBD1; DNA: TGTGCCAGCAGCGCCCGGGACAGGAATAAATACGAGCAGTACTTC; CDR3: CASSARDRNKYEQYF
V: TRBV11-3; size: .; J: TRBJ2-7; D: .; DNA: TGTGCCAGCAGCCCGACTTCTGGCGAGCAGTACTTC; CDR3: CASSPTSGEQYF
V: TRBV5-1; size: .; J: TRBJ1-2; D: .; DNA: TGCGCCAGCAGCTTGGACGGGACAAGCTATGGCTACACCTTC; CDR3: CASSLDGTSYGYTF
V: TRBV5-1; size: .; J: TRBJ2-7; D: .; DNA: TGCGCCAGCAGCGCGGGACCATACGAGCAGTACTTC; CDR3: CASSAGPYEQYF
V: TRBV5-4; size: .; J: TRBJ2-7; D: TRBD2; DNA: TGTGCCAGCAGCCTACCCGATGGACTAGCGGGAGGGGAGTACTTC; CDR3: CASSLPDGLAGGEYF
V: TRBV5-1; size: .; J: TRBJ1-3; D: .; DNA: TGCGCCAGCAGCTTGGAAGGGTCTGGAAACACCATATATTTT; CDR3: CASSLEGSGNTIYF
V: TRBV15; size: .; J: TRBJ2-1; D: .; DNA: TGTGCCACCAGCAGAGTCGGCTTATATCAGGGGGGCAATGAGCAGTTCTTC; CDR3: CATSRVGLYQGGNEQFF
V: TRBV5-1; size: .; J: TRBJ2-1; D: .; DNA: TGCGCCAGCAGCTTGGAGGGTGGCTCCTACAATGAGCAGTTCTTC; CDR3: CASSLEGGSYNEQFF
V: TRBV5-1; size: few; J: TRBJ1-2; D: .; DNA: TGCGCCAGCATGGCAAACGATGGCTACACCTTC; CDR3: CASMANDGYTF
V: TRBV6-1; size: .; J: TRBJ1-5; D: TRBD1; DNA: TGTGCCAGCAGTGTAATCGGCAGGGGGCTATATCAGCCCCAGCATTTT; CDR3: CASSVIGRGLYQPQHF
V: TRBV5-8; size: .; J: TRBJ2-7; D: .; DNA: TGTGCCAGCAGCTTTGCCGATATCAACTACGAGCAGTACTTC; CDR3: CASSFADINYEQYF
V: TRBV19; size: .; J: TRBJ1-1; D: .; DNA: TGTGCCAGTAGTATCCCGGGACAAGCGAACACTGAAGCTTTCTTT; CDR3: CASSIPGQANTEAFF
V: TRBV28; size: .; J: TRBJ1-5; D: .; DNA: TGTGCCAGCAGTTCCCGCGACGGGTATAGCAATCAGCCCCAGCATTTT; CDR3: CASSSRDGYSNQPQHF
V: TRBV6-1; size: .; J: TRBJ2-2; D: .; DNA: TGTGCCAGCAGTGAAGATCCCGGGAGCGGGGAGCTGTTTTTT; CDR3: CASSEDPGSGELFF
V: TRBV6-5; size: .; J: TRBJ2-7; D: .; DNA: TGTGCCAGCAGAAAAACGGGACGTATCTACGAGCAGTACTTC; CDR3: CASRKTGRIYEQYF
V: TRBV4-2; size: .; J: TRBJ2-3; D: TRBD2; DNA: TGTGCCAGCAGCCAATGGGTAGCGGGAGGGATAAGCACAGATACGCAGTATTTT; CDR3: CASSQWVAGGISTDTQYF
V: TRBV6-6; size: .; J: TRBJ1-1; D: .; DNA: TGTGCCAGCACCAGAGCCGGGACTGAAGCTTTCTTT; CDR3: CASTRAGTEAFF
V: TRBV19; size: .; J: TRBJ1-5; D: .; DNA: TGTGCCAGTAGTATAGATCCAGTGGGGGGGAGCAATCAGCCCCAGCATTTT; CDR3: CASSIDPVGGSNQPQHF
V: TRBV10-3; size: .; J: TRBJ2-1; D: TRBD1; DNA: TGTGCCATCAGTCCGACAGGGACAGGGTACAATGAGCAGTTCTTC; CDR3: CAISPTGTGYNEQFF
V: TRBV14; size: .; J: TRBJ2-1; D: TRBD1; DNA: TGTGCCAGCAGCCCGAGACAGGGCGGCAATGAGCAGTTCTTC; CDR3: CASSPRQGGNEQFF
V: TRBV5-1; size: .; J: TRBJ1-1; D: .; DNA: TGCGCCAGCAGCGCTGCCCCGCGACAGAACACTGAAGCTTTCTTT; CDR3: CASSAAPRQNTEAFF
V: TRBV18; size: .; J: TRBJ2-3; D: TRBD2; DNA: TGTGCCAGCTCACGGGGTAGCGGGAGTGCAGATACGCAGTATTTT; CDR3: CASSRGSGSADTQYF
V: TRBV2; size: once; J: TRBJ2-7; D: .; DNA: TGTGCCAGCCAACGGGAAGCCATATACTCCTACGAGCAGTACTTC; CDR3: CASQREAIYSYEQYF
V: TRBV5-4; size: .; J: TRBJ2-7; D: .; DNA: TGTGCCAGCAGCTTGGTCCCCGGGAGCTCCTACGAGCAGTACTTC; CDR3: CASSLVPGSSYEQYF
V: TRBV28; size: .; J: TRBJ2-7; D: .; DNA: TGTGCCAGCAGTTCCCCCCAGGCGGGATACTACGAGCAGTACTTC; CDR3: CASSSPQAGYYEQYF
V: TRBV5-4; size: .; J: TRBJ1-4; D: .; DNA: TGTGCCAGCAGCTTACAGGGCCCTTGGGAAAAACTGTTTTTT; CDR3: CASSLQGPWEKLFF
V: TRBV5-1; size: .; J: TRBJ2-4; D: .; DNA: TGCGCCAGCAGCTTTTACGAGGGTAACATTCAGTACTTC; CDR3: CASSFYEGNIQYF
V: TRBV18; size: .; J: TRBJ2-3; D: TRBD1; DNA: TGTGCCAGCTCACCTGCCGGGACAGGGGGGACAGATACGCAGTATTTT; CDR3: CASSPAGTGGTDTQYF
V: TRBV28; size: .; J: TRBJ1-5; D: .; DNA: TGTGCCAGCAGCTACTCCGACAGGATCTATAGCAATCAGCCCCAGCATTTT; CDR3: CASSYSDRIYSNQPQHF
V: TRBV7-3; size: once; J: TRBJ1-1; D: .; DNA: TGTGCCAGCAGTCTTATTAGTAACACTGAAGCTTTCTTT; CDR3: CASSLISNTEAFF
V: TRBV28; size: .; J: TRBJ2-6; D: .; DNA: TGTGGTTCATCGGGACCCAGCTCTGGGGCCAACGTCCTGACTTTC; CDR3: CGSSGPSSGANVLTF